The 8 T cell receptor beta chains in this list originate from one sample, sequenced in a study of coeliac disease. Assay used: immunoSEQ multiplex PCR; TCRdb lists only in-frame clones, some missing. The repertoire holds a few thousand clones, with 70% to 85% as singletons. Material: lymphocytes from the gut lamina propria. The receptor set was obtained from a human donor without celiac disease.

The chain has TRBV7-8 and TRBJ1-2; D is uncertain. Trimming cost V 1 base and J 3 bases, with 15 bases left between them. From germline, CDR1 is SGHVS and CDR2 FQNEAQ. The CDR3 has 16 amino acids. DNA of the CDR3: TGTGCCAGCAGCTTAGGTGGACTGCACCCAGACTATGGCTACACCTTC. Encoded protein: CASSLGGLHPDYGYTF.

This clone has a handful of counts. This chain uses TRBV2 with TRBJ2-5; 10 nucleotides agree with TRBD1. The germline CDR1 and CDR2 sequences are SNHLY and FYNNEI. After removal of 4 bases from V and 5 bases from J, the junction contained 7 bases not matched to a gene. The CDR3 is made up of 15 amino acids. The chain's CDR3 is CASSGMTGGLETQYF. CDR3 DNA: TGTGCCAGCAGTGGGATGACAGGGGGCCTGGAGACCCAGTACTTC. Based on the CDR3 plus reference TRBV2 and TRBJ2-5, the full variable domain is EPEVTQTPSHQVTQMGQEVILRCVPISNHLYFYWYRQILGQKVEFLVSFYNNEISEKSEIFDDQFSVERPDGSNFTLKIRSTKLEDSAMYFCASSGMTGGLETQYFGPGTRLLVL.

This clone has more than one count but fewer than ten. V is TRBV6-5 and J is TRBJ2-1; D not resolved. The germline CDR1 and CDR2 sequences are MNHEY and SVGAGI. The CDR3 loop spans 9 amino acids. The V gene lost 9 bases and the J gene lost 7 bases, with 4 bases spanning the gap. The CDR3 spells CARLNEQFF. In DNA, the CDR3 is TGTGCCAGGTTAAATGAGCAGTTCTTC.

This sequence joins TRBV2 and TRBJ2-1, with 8 bases that match TRBD2. CDR1 is SNHLY and CDR2 is FYNNEI in the germline V gene. V lost 0 bases to trimming and J lost 0 bases; unmatched junction nucleotides: 7. The length of the CDR3 is 18 residues. The CDR3 spells CASSEAHLAGISYNEQFF. CDR3 coding DNA: TGTGCCAGCAGTGAAGCCCATTTAGCGGGGATCTCCTACAATGAGCAGTTCTTC. Full variable domain (outside the CDR3, taken from reference TRBV2 and TRBJ2-1): EPEVTQTPSHQVTQMGQEVILRCVPISNHLYFYWYRQILGQKVEFLVSFYNNEISEKSEIFDDQFSVERPDGSNFTLKIRSTKLEDSAMYFCASSEAHLAGISYNEQFFGPGTRLTVL.

This clone came up once. CDR3 bases: TGTGCCAGTCGGACAGGGACGAACACCGGGGAGCTGTTTTTT. Protein sequence: CASRTGTNTGELFF. The V call is TRBV6-1, the J call TRBJ2-2, with 8 bases lining up with TRBD1. CDR1 MNHNS and CDR2 SASEGT come from the germline V gene. Losses at the gene ends were 9 bases for V and 0 bases for J; bases not matched to a gene: 3. This CDR3 region has 14 residues.

The chain links TRBV27 to TRBJ2-1; possible D gene TRBD1, 6 bases. Germline assignment: CDR1 MNHEY and CDR2 SMNVEV (reference sequence). V dropped 2 bases and J dropped 2 bases, with 28 bases sitting between them. The CDR3 covers 21 residues. The CDR3 reads CASSLSATLYTDRVTYNEQFF. In DNA, the CDR3 is TGTGCCAGCAGTTTAAGTGCCACCCTATATACGGACAGAGTCACCTACAATGAGCAGTTCTTC.

The chain combines TRBV12-2 with TRBJ2-7; the table's D call, TRBD2, was not checked against the DNA. TRBV12-2 is a documented pseudogene. The CDR3 has 17 residues. The CDR3 nucleotides are TGTGCAAGTCGCTCCCCCGACGCGGGGGGGCCTCCCTACGAGCAGTACTTC. Translation gives CASRSPDAGGPPYEQYF.

The chain couples TRBV6-5 to TRBJ1-6; D is perhaps TRBD1 (6 bases). The V gene lost 6 bases and the J gene lost 8 bases, with 17 bases spanning the gap. CDR3 length: 15 amino acids. Per the germline V gene, CDR1 is MNHEY and CDR2 is SVGAGI. Written as DNA, the CDR3 is TGTGCCAGCAGCCGAAGTCAGGACAGAGATTCACCCCTCCACTTT. Its translation is CASSRSQDRDSPLHF.